This entry is about one T cell receptor beta chain. Its antigen is undetermined. The data originate from a study of T cell responses to AZD1222 COVID-19 vaccine. Turning to the study itself: Pooling was applied to second doses at about 4 or about 12 weeks.

Profiling relied on immunoSEQ multiplex PCR, and the TCRdb table lists in-frame clones only, not all of them. The profile covers some 130,000 clones, with about 89% appearing a single time and approximately 6.8% taken by the ten largest. Looked up from germline, CDR1 is SGHVS and CDR2 is FNYEAQ. This CDR3 has 15 residues. V dropped 2 bases and J dropped 0 bases, with 8 bases sitting between them. Notes on the study in general: Just a handful of people given AZD1222 tested seropositive at baseline. Reportedly, close to half of spike-specific TCRs are directed against unmutated variant regions. Increased Spike-specific TCR breadth and depth were observed after two AZD1222 doses.

The TCR was taken from an adult in good health. This sample comprised peripheral blood, obtained on day 0 of AZD1222 vaccination. V and J are TRBV7-6 and TRBJ1-3; D unresolved. The CDR3 is CASSLSRSSGNTIYF. In DNA, the CDR3 is TGTGCCAGCAGCTTATCTCGGAGCTCTGGAAACACCATATATTTT.